This entry features one T cell receptor (beta chain) sequence. Allocation to cohorts depended on clinical history reported by the participants. What the recovered Cohort 3 donors had was two negative PCRs, clearance, or symptom resolution. The protocol was immunoSEQ multiplex PCR, while the TCRdb copy is restricted to in-frame clones and leaves out a portion. Of about 320,000 clones in the sample, about 89% were seen once. The sample is drawn from a study of blood T cell repertoires in COVID-19. Turning to the study itself: PBMCs, B-cell-depleted T cells, or T cells provided the cDNA or gDNA that made up the material.

The CDR3 is 14 amino acids. The V end was cut by 0 bases, the J end by 2 bases, with 8 bases between. CDR1 and CDR2 from the germline V gene are MNHEY and SVGAGI. V is TRBV6-5 and J is TRBJ2-7; D is undetermined. The TCR originated in a man aged 55 to 70 who had recovered from COVID-19. The specimen sequenced was PBMCs or T cells enriched from blood (not recorded which). The CDR3 DNA reads TGTGCCAGCAGTTACTCGCCGGAGACCTACGAGCAGTACTTC. This encodes CASSYSPETYEQYF.